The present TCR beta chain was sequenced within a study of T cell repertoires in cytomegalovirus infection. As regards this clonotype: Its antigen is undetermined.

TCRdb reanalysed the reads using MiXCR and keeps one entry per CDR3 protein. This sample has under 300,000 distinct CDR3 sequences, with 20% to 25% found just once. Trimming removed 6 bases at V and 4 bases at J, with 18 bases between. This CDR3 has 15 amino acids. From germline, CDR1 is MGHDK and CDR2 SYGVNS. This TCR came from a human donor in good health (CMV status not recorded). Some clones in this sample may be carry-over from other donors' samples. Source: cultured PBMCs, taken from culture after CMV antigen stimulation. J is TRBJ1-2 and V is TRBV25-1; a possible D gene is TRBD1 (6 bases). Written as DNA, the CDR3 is TGTGCCAGCAGCGCTAAGGGGGGGCCGATCTATGGCTACACCTTC. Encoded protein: CASSAKGGPIYGYTF.